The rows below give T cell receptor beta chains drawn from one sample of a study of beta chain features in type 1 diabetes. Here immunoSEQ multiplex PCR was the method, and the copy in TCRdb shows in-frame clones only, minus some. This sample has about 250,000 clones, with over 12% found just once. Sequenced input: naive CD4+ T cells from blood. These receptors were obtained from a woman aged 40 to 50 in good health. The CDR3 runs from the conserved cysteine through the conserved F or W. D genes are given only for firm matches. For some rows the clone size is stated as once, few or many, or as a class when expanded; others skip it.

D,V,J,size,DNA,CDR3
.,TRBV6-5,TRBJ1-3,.,TGTGCCAGCACCCTAAACAGGGATCACGGAAACACCATATATTTT,CASTLNRDHGNTIYF
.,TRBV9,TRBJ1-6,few,TGTGCCAGCAGCGTCGGCGGGAGTAATTCACCCCTCCACTTT,CASSVGGSNSPLHF
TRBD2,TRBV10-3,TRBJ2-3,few,TGTGCCATCAGTGGATTAGGCGGGGGGTCTAGCACAGATACGCAGTATTTT,CAISGLGGGSSTDTQYF
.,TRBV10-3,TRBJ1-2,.,TGTGCCATCAGTCTAGGGGGTCGCGGCTACACCTTC,CAISLGGRGYTF
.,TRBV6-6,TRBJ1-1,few,TGTGCCAGCAGTTATGCGGGATCGAACACTGAAGCTTTCTTT,CASSYAGSNTEAFF
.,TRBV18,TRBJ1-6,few,TGTGCCAGCTCACCGGACAGCGGTGTACTATCACCCCTCCACTTT,CASSPDSGVLSPLHF
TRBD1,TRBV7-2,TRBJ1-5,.,TGTGCCAGCAGCTCAGACAGGGATCAGCCCCAGCATTTT,CASSSDRDQPQHF
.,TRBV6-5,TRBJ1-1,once,TGTGCCAGCAGTTACTCAGCCGAGGGTTTTTCTGAAGCTTTCTTT,CASSYSAEGFSEAFF
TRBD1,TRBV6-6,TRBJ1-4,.,TGTGCCAGCAGCCAGACAGGGACTGAAAAACTGTTTTTT,CASSQTGTEKLFF
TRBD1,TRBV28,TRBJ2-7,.,TGTGCCACCCAGGGACAGTCCCTATACGATGGGTACTTC,CATQGQSLYDGYF
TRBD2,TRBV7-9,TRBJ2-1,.,TGTGCCAGCAGCTTAGGATCTAGCGGGAGTCTCTTCGAGCAGTTCTTC,CASSLGSSGSLFEQFF
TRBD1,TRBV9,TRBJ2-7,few,TGTGCCAGCAGCCCCCGACAGGGGAGCTCCTACGAGCAGTACTTC,CASSPRQGSSYEQYF
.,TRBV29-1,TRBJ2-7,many,TGCAGTAAGGACAGCGACTACGAGCAGTACTTC,CSKDSDYEQYF
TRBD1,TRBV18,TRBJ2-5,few,TGTGCCAGCTCACCGAAGACAGGGTTATCCCAAGAGACCCAGTACTTC,CASSPKTGLSQETQYF
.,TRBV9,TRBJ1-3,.,TGTGCCAGCAGCGTAGCAGGGGCGTTCTCTGGAAACACCATATATTTT,CASSVAGAFSGNTIYF
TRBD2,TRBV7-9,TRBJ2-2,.,TGTGCCAACCGCGGGAGAGACACCGGGGAGCTGTTTTTT,CANRGRDTGELFF
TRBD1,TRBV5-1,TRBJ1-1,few,TGCGCCAGCAGCTCCCAGGGGGGCTCTGGGACTTTCTTT,CASSSQGGSGTFF
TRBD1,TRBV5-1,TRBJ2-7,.,TGCGCCAGCAGCTCAAGGGACAGGCTGTACGAGCAGTACTTC,CASSSRDRLYEQYF
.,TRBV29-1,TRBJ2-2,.,TGCAGCGTTGTGGGTGGGACACCGAACACCGGGGAGCTGTTTTTT,CSVVGGTPNTGELFF
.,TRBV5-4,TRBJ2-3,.,TGTGCCAGCAGCTCGAACAAGCGTTTCACAGATACGCAGTATTTT,CASSSNKRFTDTQYF
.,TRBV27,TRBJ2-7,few,TGTGCCAGCAGTTTATCACACGCAGGGGACGAGCAGTACTTC,CASSLSHAGDEQYF
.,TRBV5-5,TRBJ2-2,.,TGTGCCAGCAGCTTCCGACAGGATTTCGCCGGGGAGCTGTTTTTT,CASSFRQDFAGELFF
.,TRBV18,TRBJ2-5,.,TGTGCCAGCTCACCAGGCAGGGACTTCCAAGAGACCCAGTACTTC,CASSPGRDFQETQYF
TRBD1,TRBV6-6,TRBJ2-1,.,TGTGCCAGCACTTCCGCCAGGGGGTCGAATGAGCAGTTCTTC,CASTSARGSNEQFF
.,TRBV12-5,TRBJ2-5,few,TGTGCTAGTGGTACTTCACCGACCGGAGATGAGACCCAGTACTTC,CASGTSPTGDETQYF
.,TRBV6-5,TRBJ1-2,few,TGTGCCAGCACTACCGCAGGGTCCCTTGTGGATGGCTACACCTTC,CASTTAGSLVDGYTF
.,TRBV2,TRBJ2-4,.,TGTGCCAGATCGGGACTCCGCTCTAACATTCAGTACTTC,CARSGLRSNIQYF
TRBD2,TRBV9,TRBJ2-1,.,TGTGCCAGCAGCGTGGCCGGGACTAGCCTCGTCGGGGAGCAGTTCTTC,CASSVAGTSLVGEQFF
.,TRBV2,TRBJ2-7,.,TGTGCCAGCCAAGTGATGGGGGGATCGGAGCAGTACTTC,CASQVMGGSEQYF
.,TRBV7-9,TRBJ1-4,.,TGTGCCAGCAGCGCCCGGGACACAGCTGCAACTAATGAAAAACTGTTTTTT,CASSARDTAATNEKLFF
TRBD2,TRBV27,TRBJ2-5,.,TGTGCCAGCAGTGGCCTAGCGGGGGCAGAGGGGACCCAGTACTTC,CASSGLAGAEGTQYF